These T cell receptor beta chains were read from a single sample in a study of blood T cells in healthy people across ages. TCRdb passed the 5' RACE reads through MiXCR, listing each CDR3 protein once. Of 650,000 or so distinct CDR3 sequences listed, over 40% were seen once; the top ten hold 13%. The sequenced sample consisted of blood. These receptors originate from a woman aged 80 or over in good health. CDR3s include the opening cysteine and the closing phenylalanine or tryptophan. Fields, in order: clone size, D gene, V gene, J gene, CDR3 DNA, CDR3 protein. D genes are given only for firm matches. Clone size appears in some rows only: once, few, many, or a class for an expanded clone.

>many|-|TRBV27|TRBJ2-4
TGTGCCAGCAGTTTACACGCCGCCTTCAAAAACATTCAGTACTTC
CASSLHAAFKNIQYF
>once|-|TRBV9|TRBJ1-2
TGTGCCAGCGGGGGGATATCCTATGGCTACACCTTC
CASGGISYGYTF
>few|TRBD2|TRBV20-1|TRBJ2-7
TGCAGTGCTTGGACTAGCGGGGGTGATTCCTACAATGAGCAGTACTTC
CSAWTSGGDSYNEQYF
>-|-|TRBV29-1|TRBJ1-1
TGCCTAGGACGGCAGGGACCTGAAGCTTTCTTT
CLGRQGPEAFF
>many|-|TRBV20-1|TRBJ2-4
TGCAGTGCCCCTCGGGGGATGCGTGGGTACATTCAGTACTTC
CSAPRGMRGYIQYF
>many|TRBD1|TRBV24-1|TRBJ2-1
TGTGCCACCAGTTTTAAGGGGGCTGGCTACAATGAGCAGTTCTTC
CATSFKGAGYNEQFF
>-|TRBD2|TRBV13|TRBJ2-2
TGTGCCAGCAGCTTAGAACTAGCGGTTAACACCGGGGAGCTGTTTTTT
CASSLELAVNTGELFF
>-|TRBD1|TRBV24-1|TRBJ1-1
TGTGCCACCAGGTCCCGGGACAGGGCTGAAGCTTTCTTT
CATRSRDRAEAFF
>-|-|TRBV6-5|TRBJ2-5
TGTGCCAGCAGACGATCGATACTACAAGAGACCCAGTACTTC
CASRRSILQETQYF
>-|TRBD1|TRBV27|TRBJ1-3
TGTGCCAGCAGATGGACAGGGGGCGCAGACACCATATATTTT
CASRWTGGADTIYF
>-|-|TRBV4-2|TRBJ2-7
TGTGCCAGCAGCCATGGCGGGTCCAGCTCCTACGAGCAGTACTTC
CASSHGGSSSYEQYF
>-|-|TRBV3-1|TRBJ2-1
TGTGCCAGCAGCCAAGACCCGCGAAGACATGAGCAGTTCTTC
CASSQDPRRHEQFF
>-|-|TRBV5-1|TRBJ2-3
TGCGCCAGCAGCTCCGTCGGGGGTTCCGGAGATACGCAGTATTTT
CASSSVGGSGDTQYF
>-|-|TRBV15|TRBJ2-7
TGTGCCACCAGCAGAGATTTTGGGGGCCTCGAGCAGTACTTC
CATSRDFGGLEQYF
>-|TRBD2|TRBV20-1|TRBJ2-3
TGCAGTGCTAGACGTCCGGGGGGGGCGGGCGCAGATACGCAGTATTTT
CSARRPGGAGADTQYF
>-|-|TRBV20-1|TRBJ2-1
TGCAGTGCTAGCCCCCCCGGACCACTCTACAATGAGCAGTTCTTC
CSASPPGPLYNEQFF
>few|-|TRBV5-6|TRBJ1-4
TGTGCCAGCAGCTTGTATCCGACAACTAATGAAAAACTGTTTTTT
CASSLYPTTNEKLFF
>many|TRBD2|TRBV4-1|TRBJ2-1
TGCGCCAGCAGCCTACTAGCGGGGGGAGGGACGAATGAGCAGTTCTTC
CASSLLAGGGTNEQFF
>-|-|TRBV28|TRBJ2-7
TGTGCCAGCAGTTTACAGGGGAGGCTAGAGGTCCGCCACGAGCAGTACTTC
CASSLQGRLEVRHEQYF
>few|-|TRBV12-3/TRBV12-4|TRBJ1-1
TGTGCCAGCCGAGGCCGGGGCACTGAAGCTTTCTTT
CASRGRGTEAFF
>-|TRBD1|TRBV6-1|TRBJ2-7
TGTGCCAGCAGTGGGTCAGGGGGTTACAATGAGCAGTACTTC
CASSGSGGYNEQYF
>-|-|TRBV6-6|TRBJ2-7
TGTGCCAGCAGTACGACCCGACAGTCCCACTCCTACGAGCAGTACTTC
CASSTTRQSHSYEQYF
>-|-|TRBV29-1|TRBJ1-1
TGCAGCGTTCAAAGCGGGGGTATGGGCACTGAAGCTTTCTTT
CSVQSGGMGTEAFF
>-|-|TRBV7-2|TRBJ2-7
TGTGCCAGCAGCCCCGACGGCGAGCGACCCTACAATGAGCAGTACTTC
CASSPDGERPYNEQYF
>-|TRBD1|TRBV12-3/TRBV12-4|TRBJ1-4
TGTGCCAGCAGCCAGGGGGCTTCGACTAATGAAAAACTGTTTTTT
CASSQGASTNEKLFF
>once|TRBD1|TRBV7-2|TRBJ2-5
TGTGCCAGCAGCCTGGATCCGGGACAGACTCAGACCCAGTACTTC
CASSLDPGQTQTQYF
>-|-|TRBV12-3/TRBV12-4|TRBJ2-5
TGTGCCAGCAGTGCCCAAGGGGCGGAGACCCAGTACTTC
CASSAQGAETQYF
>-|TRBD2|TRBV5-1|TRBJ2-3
TGCGCCAGCAGCTTGGTGGGGGAGGGAACGGATAAGCAGTATTTT
CASSLVGEGTDKQYF
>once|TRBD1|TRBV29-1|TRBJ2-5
TGCAGCGTCGCCCTGACAGGGGGCCAGACCCAGTACTTC
CSVALTGGQTQYF
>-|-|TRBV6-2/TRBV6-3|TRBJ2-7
TGTGCCAGCGCCGAGGCATACCTCTACGGGCAGTACTTC
CASAEAYLYGQYF
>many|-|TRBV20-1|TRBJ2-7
TGCAGTGCTCCACCGGTGGGTGGTTACTACGAGCAGTACTTC
CSAPPVGGYYEQYF
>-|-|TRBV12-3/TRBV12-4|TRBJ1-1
TGTGCCTGCAGTTTAATGGTAAACACTGAAGCTTTCTTT
CACSLMVNTEAFF
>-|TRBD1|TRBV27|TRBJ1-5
TGTGCCAGCAGCTACAGGGGCAGGGGGCATCAGCCCCAGCATTTT
CASSYRGRGHQPQHF
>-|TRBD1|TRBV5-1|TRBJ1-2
TGCGCCAGCAGCCCGGGCATGGGACAGGGCTACACCTTC
CASSPGMGQGYTF
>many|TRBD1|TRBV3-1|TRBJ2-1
TGTGCCAGCAGCCCTCCCGGACAGGGGAAGTATGAGCAGTTCTTC
CASSPPGQGKYEQFF
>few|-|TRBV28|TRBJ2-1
TGTGCCAGCAGTGTAGTTGGCGGAACACTTGGGCAGTTCTTC
CASSVVGGTLGQFF
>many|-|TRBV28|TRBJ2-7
TGTGCCAGCTCCGCCCGGATCGGGAGCTACGAGCAGTACTTC
CASSARIGSYEQYF
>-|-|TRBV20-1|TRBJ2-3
TGCAGTGCTAGAGCGGTTGCCACAGATACGCAGTATTTT
CSARAVATDTQYF
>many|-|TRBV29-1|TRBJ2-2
TGCAGCGTTTTTGCTAGCGACACCGGGGAGCTGTTTTTT
CSVFASDTGELFF
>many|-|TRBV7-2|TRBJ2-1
TGTGCCAGCAGCTTACTCAGGGACCAAGAGCAGTTCTTC
CASSLLRDQEQFF
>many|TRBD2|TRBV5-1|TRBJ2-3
TGCGCCAGCAGCAACGGACTAGCGGGCCTGACAGATACGCAGTATTTT
CASSNGLAGLTDTQYF
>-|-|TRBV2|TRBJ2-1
TGTGCCAGCAGACTAGAGAGGGGTCTGCGTGAGCAGTTCTTC
CASRLERGLREQFF
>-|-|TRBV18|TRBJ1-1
TGTGCCAGCTCACCACTTCCAGGGAACACTGAAGCTTTCTTT
CASSPLPGNTEAFF
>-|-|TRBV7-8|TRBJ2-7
TGTGCCAGCAGCTCAAACCCCAGGGGACACGAGCAGTACTTC
CASSSNPRGHEQYF
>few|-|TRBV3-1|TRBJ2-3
TGTGCCGGCAGCCCCACTACGGATAAAACAGATACGCAGTATTTT
CAGSPTTDKTDTQYF
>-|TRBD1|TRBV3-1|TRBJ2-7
TGTGCCAGCAGCCAAGATCGATACAGGGGGTTCTACGAGCAGTACTTC
CASSQDRYRGFYEQYF
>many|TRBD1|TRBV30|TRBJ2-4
TGTGCCTGGAGTGTATCGACAGGGGCGAGAGCCAAAAACATTCAGTACTTC
CAWSVSTGARAKNIQYF
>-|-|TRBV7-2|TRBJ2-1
TGTGCCAGCAGCTTAGATGGTGGGCAGTTCTTC
CASSLDGGQFF